Below are 15 T cell receptor beta chains sequenced from a single sample in a study of Graves' ophthalmopathy and Graves' hyperthyroidism. Beta-chain TCR CDR3 regions were amplified from RNA transcripts. HTBI-primed first-round RT-PCR preceded second-round multiplex PCR. TCRdb itself ran the multiplex PCR reads through MiXCR, one entry per CDR3 protein. The sample includes a few hundred thousand distinct CDR3 sequences, just under 40% of them seen just once. The specimen sequenced was peripheral blood or thyroid tissue (not recorded which). These receptors all come from an adult man with Graves' hyperthyroidism.

The rearrangement joins TRBV6-6 to TRBJ2-2, with a possible D match to TRBD2 (5 bases). Germline assignment: CDR1 MNHNY and CDR2 SVGAGI (reference sequence). Trimming cost V 5 bases and J 1 base, with 11 bases left between them. The CDR3 is 15 amino acids. As DNA, the CDR3 is TGTGCCAGCAGTGGGATGAGCGGGAACACCGGGGAGCTGTTTTTT. Translated: CASSGMSGNTGELFF.

This clonotype has at least ten counts. V gene TRBV4-1 combines with J gene TRBJ2-5, with 10 nucleotides matching TRBD2. CDR1 is MGHRA, CDR2 YSYEKL, per germline. The trim removed 3 bases at V and 2 bases at J, leaving 12 bases unmatched. The CDR3 totals 18 residues. The CDR3 nucleotides read TGCGCCAGCAGCCAGGGAGCGGGGGGGCTCGGAGGGCAAGAGACCCAGTACTTC. It encodes CASSQGAGGLGGQETQYF.

This clonotype was picked up a small number of times. The V and J genes are TRBV5-1 and TRBJ2-2; 7 bases are a match to TRBD2. Trimming took 0 bases from V and 5 from J; bases not matched to a gene: 13. This CDR3 has 18 amino acids. Germline V lookup: CDR1 SGHRS, CDR2 YFSETQ. CDR3 nucleotide sequence: TGCGCCAGCAGCTTGGGACTAGCTGTTCGGTCCGAAACCGGGGAGCTGTTTTTT. Translated, it gives CASSLGLAVRSETGELFF.

This clonotype was observed many times. This rearrangement joins TRBV7-9 to TRBJ2-7; 7 nucleotides match TRBD1. Germline CDR1 reads SEHNR; CDR2 reads FQNEAQ (reference sequence). The CDR3 is 13 residues long. V lost 4 bases to trimming and J lost 3 bases; unmatched junction nucleotides: 3. This chain's CDR3 is CASSYYRGYEQYF. Here the CDR3 DNA reads TGTGCCAGCAGCTACTACAGGGGCTACGAGCAGTACTTC. The variable domain in full, completed from reference TRBV7-9 and TRBJ2-7, reads DTGVSQNPRHKITKRGQNVTFRCDPISEHNRLYWYRQTLGQGPEFLTYFQNEAQLEKSRLLSDRFSAERPKGSFSTLEIQRTEQGDSAMYLCASSYYRGYEQYFGPGTRLTVT.

This clonotype appeared a few times. The CDR3 spells CASRRQANTGELFF. The CDR3, as DNA: TGTGCCAGCAGGAGACAGGCTAACACCGGGGAGCTGTTTTTT. The chain carries TRBV28 and TRBJ2-2; a possible D gene is TRBD1 (6 bases). The germline gives CDR1 MDHEN, CDR2 SYDVKM. V was clipped by 6 bases and J by 2 bases, with 10 bases between them. The CDR3 runs 14 residues.

This clonotype was seen a handful of times. For the CDR3, the DNA is TGCGCCAGCAGCTTGTACCTTGGCGGGAGTGGCGCAGATACGCAGTATTTT. Translating it yields CASSLYLGGSGADTQYF. The chain joins TRBV5-1 to TRBJ2-3; 7 positions agree with TRBD2. J gave up 4 bases and V 1 base, and 12 bases lay outside the gene matches. Germline CDR1 is SGHRS and CDR2 is YFSETQ. This CDR3 has 17 residues.

This chain joins TRBV20-1 and TRBJ2-5; D remains ambiguous. The CDR3 runs 13 residues. Trimming removed 2 bases from V and 0 bases from J, with 7 bases in between. Germline V lookup: CDR1 DFQATT, CDR2 SNEGSKA (reference sequence). CDR3 bases: TGCAGTGCTAGAATGGGGAACCAAGAGACCCAGTACTTC. As protein: CSARMGNQETQYF.

This clonotype was picked up many times. V is TRBV2 and J is TRBJ1-5; 8 positions agree with TRBD1. CDR1 and CDR2 (germline): SNHLY, FYNNEI. This CDR3 has 15 amino acids. J was trimmed by 2 bases and V by 7 bases; bases with no gene match: 7. Here the CDR3 reads CASKQGDSGNQPQHF. The CDR3, as DNA: TGTGCCAGCAAACAGGGGGACTCGGGCAATCAGCCCCAGCATTTT.

Remarks on this clonotype: A much larger clone differs by one base, so this may be a read error. The rearrangement joins TRBV6-5 to TRBJ1-2; 10 nucleotides agree with TRBD1. CDR1 and CDR2 (germline): MNHEY, SVGAGI. The CDR3 is 16 amino acids. V was pared by 0 bases and J by 7 bases, with 8 bases of the junction left unmatched. The CDR3 sequence is CASSYSETGGTGGYTF. CDR3 coding DNA: TGTGCCAGCAGTTACTCAGAGACAGGGGGCACGGGTGGCTACACCTTC.

This clonotype showed up many times. The CDR3 sequence is CATSAGGSSYEQYF. The DNA of the CDR3 is TGTGCCACCAGCGCTGGCGGGAGCTCCTACGAGCAGTACTTC. J is TRBJ2-7 and V is TRBV15, with TRBD2 identical over 7 bases. The junction had 4 bases not matched to a gene; V was cut back by 5 bases and J by 0 bases. CDR1 is LNHNV, CDR2 YYDKDF, per germline (reference sequence). The CDR3 is made up of 14 amino acids.

This clonotype occurred a few times. V usage is TRBV6-5 and J usage is TRBJ2-7; TRBD2 matches 12 bases. Germline V gene sequence: CDR1 MNHEY, CDR2 SVGAGI. CDR3 length: 14 residues. V lost 5 bases to trimming and J lost 6 bases; unmatched junction nucleotides: 5. The CDR3 coding sequence is TGTGCCAGCAGTGAAACTAGCGGGAGGAGCGAGCAGTACTTC. The encoded protein is CASSETSGRSEQYF.

The gene calls are TRBV19 and TRBJ2-2, with D maybe TRBD1 (5 bases). The CDR3 runs 15 residues. Germline CDR1 reads LNHDA; CDR2 reads SQIVND (reference sequence). Trimming shortened V by 3 bases and J by 2 bases, and 10 bases separated the two germline ends. CDR3 sequence: CASSMTAINTGELFF. The CDR3 coding sequence is TGTGCCAGTAGTATGACAGCTATCAACACCGGGGAGCTGTTTTTT.

The chain is built from TRBV10-3 and TRBJ1-2; TRBD1 agrees at 7 bases. V shed 11 bases, J shed 4 bases, and the junction held 7 bases outside the gene matches. The CDR3 has 12 amino acids. The germline gives CDR1 ENHRY, CDR2 SYGVKD. The CDR3 loop is CALSGTAYGYTF. The CDR3, as DNA: TGTGCCCTCTCCGGGACAGCCTATGGCTACACCTTC.

The chain couples TRBV7-2 to TRBJ2-7; TRBD1 matches at 9 bases. CDR1 is SGHTA and CDR2 is FQGNSA in the germline V gene. There are 16 residues in the CDR3. Unmatched junction bases numbered 9, after V lost 4 bases and J lost 2 bases. This CDR3 reads CASSSHGTGRPYEQYF. The CDR3 DNA sequence: TGTGCCAGCAGCTCCCACGGGACAGGGAGGCCCTACGAGCAGTACTTC.

This clonotype came up many times. The chain employs TRBV12-3 or TRBV12-4 and TRBJ1-6; TRBD1 matches 8 bases. This CDR3 has 15 amino acids. Trimming took 6 bases from V and 7 from J; bases not matched to a gene: 8. The DNA for the CDR3 is TGTGCCAGCAGACTAGGACAGGGATGGAATTCACCCCTCCACTTT. Protein sequence: CASRLGQGWNSPLHF.